A single sample gave rise to the 27 T cell receptor beta chains below, sequenced in a study of T cells in women clearing cervical HPV infection (dated by TCRdb to 2016 to 2019). Receptor amplification or capture employed the immunoSEQ multiplex PCR assay. Not all clones reach the TCRdb copy of this immuneACCESS table, which keeps in-frame sequences only. Checked studies attribute under half of the gap to unresolved V genes and leave the rest unexplained. This sample's clone table shows approximately 30,000 clones. In total, the top ten clones hold about 3.9% of the sample. The sample taken for sequencing was blood buffy coat. The receptor set was obtained from a woman between 18 and 70 years old with a cervical HPV16 infection that either progressed to CIN3+ or cleared (not recorded which).

On this clone itself: The sequence runs out 3 residues before the end of the CDR3; the remainder is reconstructed from the germline J gene. This sequence joins TRBV27 and TRBJ1-5, with TRBD1 as a possible D gene (5 bases). The CDR3 has 13 residues. Germline values: CDR1 MNHEY, CDR2 SMNVEV (reference sequence). V shed 9 bases and J shed 5 bases, with 14 bases lying between them. The CDR3 sequence is CASSQGRDQPQHF. The CDR3 DNA, read in part, is TGTGCCAGTTCGCAGGGAAGGGATCAGCCC.

Worth noting for this clone: An end of the junction does not agree with germline; a read error may underlie this. The observed sequence ends 3 residues before the CDR3 terminus, with the missing tail filled in from the germline J gene. The V gene is TRBV7-7, the J gene TRBJ2-7; 8 positions match TRBD1. The CDR3 loop spans 15 amino acids. Germline CDR1 SSHAT, CDR2 FNYEAQ (reference sequence). The sequenced CDR3 bases are TGTGCTAGCAGCTCCGGGACAGGAATTGCCTACGAG. Its translation is CASSSGTGIAYE. The entire CDR3 protein reads CASSSGTGIAYEQYF.

With respect to this clone: At one of its ends the junction is not consistent with the germline gene, which may arise from a read error. The read falls 3 residues short of the CDR3 end, and the missing part is taken from the germline J gene. J is TRBJ2-3 and V is TRBV11-1, with D possibly matching TRBD2 (7 bases). CDR1 is SGHAT and CDR2 is FQDESV in the germline V gene (reference sequence). The CDR3 is 14 residues long. CDR3 region: CASSPSGGSETQYF. CDR3 DNA (partial): TGTGCCAGCAGTCCCTCGGGGGGCTCAGAGACG.

Details on this clone: With the read ending 3 residues before the CDR3 end, the germline J gene is used to fill in that end. The V call is TRBV20-1, the J call TRBJ1-4; possibly TRBD1 for D (5 bases). V was trimmed by 3 bases and J by 6 bases, leaving 14 bases between them. The CDR3 is 14 amino acids. The germline CDR1 and CDR2 sequences are DFQATT and SNEGSKA (reference sequence). The CDR3 here is CSASIGEEDEKLFF. The CDR3 bases that were read are TGCAGTGCTAGTATAGGGGAAGAAGATGAAAAA.

A word on this clone: The limits of the CDR3 on the DNA are not certain, so only TCRdb's listed CDR3 is given. The chain carries TRBV7-9 and TRBJ1-2. Termini included, the CDR3 measures 12 amino acids. Germline CDR1 and CDR2: SEHNR and FQNEAQ (reference sequence). This chain's CDR3 is CASSFGNGDYTF.

Notes on this clone: The read ends 3 residues before the CDR3 terminus; that terminus is restored from the germline J gene. This rearrangement joins TRBV7-9 to TRBJ2-7; D is unresolved. This CDR3 contains 15 residues. Trimming pared 5 bases from V and 6 bases from J, leaving 20 bases between. CDR1 and CDR2 from the germline V gene are SEHNR and FQNEAQ (reference sequence). CDR3 sequence reads: CASSQILSPSPEQYF. CDR3 bases read: TGTGCCAGCAGCCAAATACTAAGCCCATCGCCCGAG.

Comments on this clone: The read terminates 3 residues before the CDR3 end, so the remaining end is supplied by the germline J gene. The chain joins TRBV7-2 to TRBJ2-1, with 8 positions matching TRBD2. CDR3 length equals 15 residues. In germline, CDR1 is SGHTA, CDR2 FQGNSA. V lost 0 bases, J lost 6 bases, and 4 bases stayed unmatched. CDR3 DNA, as far as it was read: TGTGCCAGCAGCTTAGCAGAACTAGCGGTCAATGAG. Encoded protein: CASSLAELAVNE. The entire CDR3 reads CASSLAELAVNEQFF.

A note on this clone: The sequenced fragment ends 3 residues before the CDR3 boundary, so the rest is inferred from the germline J gene. The rearrangement joins TRBV7-9 to TRBJ2-1, with D perhaps being TRBD1 or TRBD2 (5 bases each). Germline V gene sequence: CDR1 SEHNR, CDR2 FQNEAQ (reference sequence). V dropped 2 bases and J dropped 7 bases, with 15 bases sitting between them. The CDR3 spans 15 residues. CDR3 sequence: CASSLSGREKNEQFF. The covered CDR3 bases are TGTGCCAGCAGCTTATCCGGCAGGGAGAAGAATGAG. Full variable domain (remainder filled in from reference TRBV7-9 and TRBJ2-1): DTGVSQNPRHKITKRGQNVTFRCDPISEHNRLYWYRQTLGQGPEFLTYFQNEAQLEKSRLLSDRFSAERPKGSFSTLEIQRTEQGDSAMYLCASSLSGREKNEQFFGPGTRLTVL.

A word on this clone: Coverage ceases 3 residues before the CDR3 finishes, and the germline J gene fills in the end. The chain recombines TRBV30 with TRBJ1-2; weak D call: TRBD1 (6 bases). Germline V CDR1 and CDR2: GTSNPN, SVGIG (reference sequence). The CDR3 length is 15 residues. Trimming pared 3 bases from V and 1 base from J, leaving 15 bases between. Partial CDR3 DNA: TGTGCCTGGAGCACCGGGACACTTAATAACTATGGC. Protein sequence: CAWSTGTLNNYG. The full CDR3 sequence reads CAWSTGTLNNYGYTF.

As for this clone: The CDR3 extends 3 residues past the end of the read, so its final part is completed from the germline J gene. The gene calls are TRBV20-1 and TRBJ2-3, with 14 bases fitting TRBD2. This CDR3 is 17 amino acids long. Germline CDR1 and CDR2: DFQATT and SNEGSKA (reference sequence). After removal of 5 bases from V and 3 bases from J, the junction contained 10 bases not matched to a gene. The sequenced CDR3 bases are TGCAGTGCTCCCGGACTAGCGGGGGGCGGGGGGACAGATACG. Protein: CSAPGLAGGGGTDT. The full CDR3 reads CSAPGLAGGGGTDTQYF.

Concerning this clone: The read falls 3 residues short of the CDR3 end, and the missing part is taken from the germline J gene. This chain connects TRBV7-2 to TRBJ1-5, with 9 bases fitting TRBD1. There are 16 residues in the CDR3. The V gene end was trimmed by 0 bases and the J gene end by 6 bases; junction bases not matched to a gene: 6. Germline V gene sequence: CDR1 SGHTA, CDR2 FQGNSA. The sequenced part of the CDR3 DNA is TGTGCCAGCAGCTTAGCCGGGACAGGGAACCGTCAGCCC. Its protein is CASSLAGTGNRQP. The CDR3 as a whole reads CASSLAGTGNRQPQHF.

As regards this clone: The CDR3 end falls 3 residues outside the read, so it is completed with the germline J gene. The V and J genes are TRBV30 and TRBJ2-3, with D perhaps TRBD1 (5 bases). This CDR3 region has 13 residues. Per the germline V gene, CDR1 is GTSNPN and CDR2 is SVGIG (reference sequence). CDR3 DNA (partial): TGTGCCTGGGGGGCAGGGCCCGATCAGCCG. Translated, it gives CAWGAGPDQP. From start to end, the CDR3 is CAWGAGPDQPQYF. Combining the CDR3 with reference TRBV30 and TRBJ2-3 gives the whole variable domain SQTIHQWPATLVQPVGSPLSLECTVEGTSNPNLYWYRQAAGRGLQLLFYSVGIGQISSEVPQNLSASRPQDRQFILSSKKLLLSDSGFYLCAWGAGPDQPQYFGPGTRLTVL.

A word on this clone: The CDR3 goes on 3 residues after the read ends, and that part is filled in from the germline J gene. The chain recombines TRBV7-9 with TRBJ2-1; 9 bases are shared with TRBD2. Losses at the gene ends were 9 bases for V and 7 bases for J; bases not matched to a gene: 7. The CDR3 runs to 13 residues. Germline CDR1 and CDR2: SEHNR and FQNEAQ (reference sequence). The CDR3 sequence: CASRAGGWNEQFF. The sequenced part of the CDR3 DNA is TGTGCCAGTCGGGCGGGGGGGTGGAATGAG.

The sequenced CDR3 bases are TGTGCCAGCAGCGTGGGGGCTCAGGGTGGCACTGAA. It yields the protein CASSVGAQGGTE. The full CDR3 protein reads CASSVGAQGGTEAFF. The chain combines TRBV5-6 with TRBJ1-1, with D perhaps matching TRBD1 (6 bases). The CDR3 extends 3 residues past the end of the read, so its final part is completed from the germline J gene. CDR1 SGHDT and CDR2 YYEEEE come from the germline V gene. The length of the CDR3 is 15 residues. Trimming removed 4 bases at V and 4 bases at J, with 17 bases between.

About this clone itself: The read terminates 3 residues before the CDR3 end, so the remaining end is supplied by the germline J gene. The chain recombines TRBV7-7 with TRBJ1-2; D perhaps matches TRBD1 (6 bases). The CDR3 is 14 residues long. Germline CDR1 is SSHAT and CDR2 is FNYEAQ (reference sequence). CDR3 sequence: CASSRTGFDTDYTF. CDR3 DNA (partial): TGTGCCAGCAGCCGAACAGGGTTTGATACTGAC.

A remark on this clone: The read ends 3 residues before the CDR3 terminus; that terminus is restored from the germline J gene. The chain employs TRBV29-1 and TRBJ2-2, with a possible D match to TRBD2 (5 bases). Between the trimmed V and J ends, which lost 7 bases and 5 bases, there was a span of 8 bases. In germline, CDR1 is SQVTM, CDR2 ANQGSEA. This CDR3 is 11 amino acids long. The CDR3 bases that were read are TGCAGCGCCTGCGGGACCGGGGAG. Protein product: CSACGTGE. Given in full, the CDR3 is CSACGTGELFF.

In regard to this clone: The read ends 3 residues before the CDR3 terminus; that terminus is restored from the germline J gene. This chain joins TRBV10-3 and TRBJ2-7; 9 positions match TRBD1. Germline loops: CDR1 ENHRY, CDR2 SYGVKD. This CDR3 is built from 14 residues. Trimming took 2 bases from V and 6 from J; bases not matched to a gene: 5. The sequenced CDR3 bases are TGTGCCATCAGTGAGACGGGACAGGGAGGCGAG. Amino acid sequence: CAISETGQGGE. The full CDR3 protein reads CAISETGQGGEQYF.

For this clone: The observed sequence ends 3 residues before the CDR3 terminus, with the missing tail filled in from the germline J gene. This chain links TRBV20-1 with TRBJ1-4, with D possibly matching TRBD1 (6 bases). CDR1 and CDR2 (germline): DFQATT, SNEGSKA (reference sequence). This CDR3 has 14 residues. Trimming took off 6 bases at V and 8 bases at J, with 19 bases between the two ends. The CDR3 DNA, read in part, is TGCAGTGCGGAAGTAGGGGCAGGGGTGGAAAAA. It is translated as CSAEVGAGVEK. The complete CDR3 sequence is CSAEVGAGVEKLFF.

Worth noting for this clone: The read terminates 3 residues before the CDR3 end, so the remaining end is supplied by the germline J gene. The chain carries TRBV5-6 and TRBJ2-1; tentative D call: TRBD1 (6 bases). CDR1 is SGHDT, CDR2 YYEEEE, per germline. CDR3 length: 13 residues. Trimming removed 3 bases from V and 3 bases from J, with 7 bases in between. The sequenced part of the CDR3 DNA is TGTGCCAGCAGCTCAGGGGACTACAATGAG. Amino acid sequence: CASSSGDYNE. The CDR3 in full is CASSSGDYNEQFF. Drawing the rest from reference TRBV5-6 and TRBJ2-1, the complete variable domain is DAGVTQSPTHLIKTRGQQVTLRCSPKSGHDTVSWYQQALGQGPQFIFQYYEEEERQRGNFPDRFSGHQFPNYSSELNVNALLLGDSALYLCASSSGDYNEQFFGPGTRLTVL.

Turning to this clone: The read gets to within 3 residues of the CDR3 end, and the germline J gene fills in the rest. This chain links TRBV7-9 with TRBJ2-1; the match to TRBD2 covers 8 bases. The CDR3 is made up of 13 amino acids. With 8 bases clipped from V and 5 bases from J, the junction kept 5 bases outside the gene matches. Per the germline V gene, CDR1 is SEHNR and CDR2 is FQNEAQ (reference sequence). The DNA read from the CDR3 is TGTGCCAGCCAAGGGCGGGGGGACAATGAG. This translates into CASQGRGDNE. The whole CDR3 protein reads CASQGRGDNEQFF.

Concerning this clone itself: The read ends 3 residues before the CDR3 terminus; that terminus is restored from the germline J gene. The J gene is TRBJ1-2, the V gene TRBV6-2 or TRBV6-3; the match to TRBD1 covers 7 bases. After removal of 0 bases from V and 4 bases from J, the junction contained 5 bases not matched to a gene. The CDR3 runs to 15 residues. Per the germline V gene, CDR1 is MNHEY and CDR2 is SVGEGT. The sequenced part of the CDR3 DNA is TGTGCCAGCAGTTACTCTTTAGCAGGGGGCTATGGC. The encoded protein is CASSYSLAGGYG. In full, the CDR3 is CASSYSLAGGYGYTF.

Comment on this clone: One end of the junction does not line up with germline, which may come from a read error. The read terminates 3 residues before the CDR3 end, so the remaining end is supplied by the germline J gene. The gene calls are TRBV7-7 and TRBJ2-1, with 8 bases lining up with TRBD2. Germline V CDR1 and CDR2: SSHAT, FNYEAQ (reference sequence). The CDR3 has 16 residues. The covered CDR3 bases are TGTGCTAGCAGCTTAGGGAGGACTAGCAGGTTGGATGAG. Translation: CASSLGRTSRLDE. The full CDR3 is CASSLGRTSRLDEQFF.

A remark on this clone: The CDR3 end lies 3 residues beyond the end of the read and is filled in from the germline J gene. The rearrangement uses TRBV10-3 and TRBJ1-2; 9 bases line up with TRBD1. Germline loops: CDR1 ENHRY, CDR2 SYGVKD. The CDR3 runs 16 residues. The CDR3 bases that were read are TGTGCCATCAGTGAAGGCCCGGGACAGGGTTCCGACGGC. It yields the protein CAISEGPGQGSDG. The entire CDR3 sequence reads CAISEGPGQGSDGYTF.

Concerning this clone itself: The CDR3 is cut off 3 residues early in the read; its end comes from the germline J gene. The chain uses TRBV5-4 and TRBJ1-1; D perhaps matches TRBD1 (6 bases). This CDR3 region has 13 residues. CDR1 SGHNT and CDR2 YYREEE come from the germline V gene (reference sequence). V shed 4 bases and J shed 4 bases, with 11 bases lying between them. CDR3 region: CASSQQGGTEAFF. CDR3 DNA (partial): TGTGCCAGCAGCCAACAGGGAGGCACTGAA. The variable domain in full, with the rest retrieved from reference TRBV5-4 and TRBJ1-1, is ETGVTQSPTHLIKTRGQQVTLRCSSQSGHNTVSWYQQALGQGPQFIFQYYREEENGRGNFPPRFSGLQFPNYSSELNVNALELDDSALYLCASSQQGGTEAFFGQGTRLTVV.

The CDR3 loop reads CASSFSQIADTQYF. The CDR3 DNA, read in part, is TGTGCCAGCAGCTTCTCGCAGATTGCAGATACG. The V and J genes are TRBV7-2 and TRBJ2-3; no definite D call. The read terminates 3 residues ahead of where the CDR3 ends, so the germline J gene completes it. Trimming removed 3 bases at V and 4 bases at J, with 11 bases between. The CDR3 is made up of 14 amino acids. CDR1 SGHTA and CDR2 FQGNSA come from the germline V gene.

Points on this clone: The CDR3 is cut off 3 residues early in the read; its end comes from the germline J gene. This chain connects TRBV5-5 to TRBJ1-4; 8 bases fit TRBD1. V lost 3 bases, J lost 8 bases, and 9 bases stayed unmatched. This CDR3 is built from 15 residues. The V gene's germline CDR1 is SGHKS and CDR2 YYEKEE (reference sequence). This chain's CDR3 is CASSSPDRVFEKLFF. The CDR3 DNA, read in part, is TGTGCCAGCAGCTCTCCGGACAGGGTATTCGAAAAA. Variable domain in full (rest from reference TRBV5-5 and TRBJ1-4): DAGVTQSPTHLIKTRGQQVTLRCSPISGHKSVSWYQQVLGQGPQFIFQYYEKEERGRGNFPDRFSARQFPNYSSELNVNALLLGDSALYLCASSSPDRVFEKLFFGSGTQLSVL.

In the case of this clone: Read data end 3 residues before the CDR3 end; the end is taken from the germline J gene. This rearrangement joins TRBV6-1 to TRBJ1-5, with 7 bases aligning to TRBD1. Germline V gives CDR1 MNHNS, CDR2 SASEGT. The CDR3 has 14 amino acids. Unmatched junction bases numbered 1, after V lost 3 bases and J lost 2 bases. The sequenced part of the CDR3 DNA is TGTGCCAGCAGTGATCAGGGGGGCAATCAGCCC. Its translation: CASSDQGGNQP. The full CDR3 reads CASSDQGGNQPQHF.